These 23 T cell receptor beta chains share one sample of origin, sequenced in a study of regulatory T cells in long-lasting Graves disease. Building the TCR beta libraries relied on iRepertoire HTBI primers, and CDR3 regions underwent Arm-PCR. One entry per CDR3 protein, called by TCRdb with MiXCR from the multiplex PCR reads. The top ten hold about 9.1% of the sample, which has 450,000 to 600,000 distinct CDR3 sequences, roughly 14% seen once. The sample's time point: newly diagnosed GD, antithyroid drugs for less than 3 months. PBMC RNA served as the TCR library source. These data also formed part of another study, on T cells in Graves' hyperthyroidism and ophthalmopathy.

Sequencing was performed on peripheral blood mononuclear cells (PBMCs), taken at new diagnosis, from a patient treated with antithyroid drugs. Receptors were obtained from a man aged 30 to 39 with Graves disease.

This clonotype was seen many times. V usage is TRBV5-6 and J usage is TRBJ2-7; 11 nucleotides line up with TRBD2. The CDR3 has 15 amino acids. Germline loops: CDR1 SGHDT, CDR2 YYEEEE. The ends lost 1 base at V and 3 bases at J; junction bases unmatched: 3. The CDR3 sequence: CASSLRLAGFYEQYF. The CDR3 region has the DNA TGTGCCAGCAGCTTGCGACTAGCGGGATTCTACGAGCAGTACTTC.

The chain recombines TRBV12-3 or TRBV12-4 with TRBJ1-2; D possibly corresponds to TRBD1 (6 bases). The CDR3 contains 15 residues. Deletions cut 5 bases from V and 4 bases from J, with 17 bases between. CDR3 bases: TGTGCCAGCAGTACCCAGGGGCGGCCTCTCTATGGCTACACCTTC. This sequence encodes CASSTQGRPLYGYTF.

The V and J genes are TRBV2 and TRBJ1-1; possible D gene TRBD1, 6 bases. The CDR3 sequence is 15 residues long. The germline V gene encodes CDR1 SNHLY and CDR2 FYNNEI. Trimming left V 6 bases short and J 4 bases short, with 18 bases between. The CDR3: CASRATGLDGTEAFF. The CDR3 DNA reads TGTGCCAGCAGAGCTACAGGGTTGGACGGCACTGAAGCTTTCTTT. Combining the CDR3 with reference TRBV2 and TRBJ1-1 gives the whole variable domain EPEVTQTPSHQVTQMGQEVILRCVPISNHLYFYWYRQILGQKVEFLVSFYNNEISEKSEIFDDQFSVERPDGSNFTLKIRSTKLEDSAMYFCASRATGLDGTEAFFGQGTRLTVV.

Notes on this clonotype: With only one base between it and a far larger clone, this is likely a read error. The rearrangement joins TRBV7-8 to TRBJ2-7; TRBD1 matches 7 bases. CDR3 length: 16 amino acids. Germline V gene data show CDR1 as SGHVS and CDR2 as FQNEAQ. The ends lost 1 base at V and 7 bases at J; junction bases unmatched: 13. The CDR3 DNA reads as TGTGCCAGCAGCTTAGGGGCAGGGGGTGGGATCGATGAGCAGTACTTC. This translates into CASSLGAGGGIDEQYF.

This clonotype was seen ten or more times. The chain has TRBV6-1 and TRBJ2-2; 7 positions agree with TRBD2. CDR1 MNHNS and CDR2 SASEGT come from the germline V gene. This CDR3 comprises 15 residues. Trimming at V came to 5 bases and at J to 2 bases, leaving 5 bases not matched to a gene. The DNA for the CDR3 is TGTGCCAGCAGTCCTTCTAGCGGCAACACCGGGGAGCTGTTTTTT. It specifies CASSPSSGNTGELFF.

The sample holds a few counts of this clonotype. This chain connects TRBV7-9 to TRBJ2-2; D unclear. This CDR3 is 14 amino acids long. V was cut by 1 base and J by 5 bases, with 8 bases left in between. Germline V gene lookup returns CDR1 SEHNR and CDR2 FQNEAQ (reference sequence). CDR3 bases: TGTGCCAGCAGCTTAGGAGCCTCTACCGGGGAGCTGTTTTTT. This encodes CASSLGASTGELFF.

This clonotype was seen ten or more times. The V and J genes are TRBV25-1 and TRBJ1-1; D is possibly TRBD1 (6 bases). V was shortened by 3 bases and J by 2 bases, with 13 bases between the two germline ends. Germline CDR1 is MGHDK and CDR2 is SYGVNS. The CDR3 extends over 15 amino acids. CDR3: CASSEGQLINTEAFF. In DNA form, the CDR3 reads TGTGCCAGCAGTGAGGGACAACTCATTAACACTGAAGCTTTCTTT. The entire variable domain, with the rest obtained from reference TRBV25-1 and TRBJ1-1, is as follows: EADIYQTPRYLVIGTGKKITLECSQTMGHDKMYWYQQDPGMELHLIHYSYGVNSTEKGDLSSESTVSRIRTEHFPLTLESARPSHTSQYLCASSEGQLINTEAFFGQGTRLTVV.

This clonotype turned up a few times. The chain couples TRBV6-1 to TRBJ1-2; D call uncertain. This CDR3 has 11 amino acids. Trimming shortened V by 11 bases and J by 3 bases, and 10 bases separated the two germline ends. CDR1 and CDR2 (germline): MNHNS, SASEGT. CDR3 nucleotides: TGTGCCCAGCTTGGGGACTATGGCTACACCTTC. Its protein product is CAQLGDYGYTF.

This clonotype was observed many times. CDR3: CSVEGGRRDEQFF. In DNA form, the CDR3 reads TGCAGCGTTGAGGGCGGGAGGAGGGATGAGCAGTTCTTC. V and J are TRBV29-1 and TRBJ2-1, with 8 bases lining up with TRBD2. V lost 3 bases and J lost 8; bases outside the gene matches: 6. This CDR3 spans 13 amino acids. Germline-derived CDR1 and CDR2 are SQVTM and ANQGSEA.

This clonotype was seen many times. The rearrangement links TRBV27 to TRBJ2-5, with 9 positions matching TRBD2. Germline assignment: CDR1 MNHEY and CDR2 SMNVEV (reference sequence). The ends lost 2 bases at V and 4 bases at J; junction bases unmatched: 5. The CDR3 contains 15 residues. The CDR3 nucleotides are TGTGCCAGCAGTTTAGTAGCGGGAGAAACAGAGACCCAGTACTTC. Translating it yields CASSLVAGETETQYF.

This clonotype occurred a few times. V and J are TRBV7-9 and TRBJ1-4, with unresolved D. Germline V gene data show CDR1 as SEHNR and CDR2 as FQNEAQ (reference sequence). The V end was cut by 3 bases, the J end by 4 bases, with 9 bases between. The CDR3 extends over 14 amino acids. The CDR3 region has the DNA TGTGCCAGCAGCTTCCAGACTGGTAATGAAAAACTGTTTTTT. Encoded protein: CASSFQTGNEKLFF. Full variable domain (missing parts from reference TRBV7-9 and TRBJ1-4): DTGVSQNPRHKITKRGQNVTFRCDPISEHNRLYWYRQTLGQGPEFLTYFQNEAQLEKSRLLSDRFSAERPKGSFSTLEIQRTEQGDSAMYLCASSFQTGNEKLFFGSGTQLSVL.

This clonotype was recorded many times. The J gene is TRBJ2-3, the V gene TRBV24-1, with D maybe TRBD2 (5 bases). V gave up 4 bases and J gave up 3 bases, with 19 bases separating them. The germline V gene has CDR1 KGHDR and CDR2 SFDVKD. The CDR3 is 17 residues long. CDR3 DNA: TGTGCCACCAGTGAAGGTTATCTATCGGACTTTACAGATACGCAGTATTTT. It specifies CATSEGYLSDFTDTQYF.

This clonotype appeared many times. This chain links TRBV11-2 with TRBJ2-3, with D possibly TRBD2 on 6 matching bases. Germline CDR1 and CDR2: SGHAT and FQNNGV. The CDR3 sequence is 17 residues long. V lost 0 bases to trimming and J lost 5 bases, with 18 bases between them. This CDR3 is CASSLELGRGRKDTQYF. The CDR3 region has the DNA TGTGCCAGCAGCTTAGAACTGGGGCGTGGGAGGAAAGATACGCAGTATTTT.

The table lists this clonotype with a few counts. The V gene is TRBV12-3 or TRBV12-4, the J gene TRBJ1-5; D not certain. Trimming cost V 6 bases and J 3 bases, with 12 bases left between them. There are 14 residues in the CDR3. CDR3 nucleotides: TGTGCCAGCAGCCCTGATCGATACAATCAGCCCCAGCATTTT. Its protein is CASSPDRYNQPQHF.

This clonotype came up many times. The rearrangement links TRBV5-1 to TRBJ2-1; D ambiguous. The CDR3 consists of 14 residues. V was trimmed by 1 base and J by 2 bases, leaving 7 bases between them. Germline lookup yields CDR1 SGHRS and CDR2 YFSETQ. CDR3: CASSLPDAYNEQFF. The CDR3 nucleotides read TGCGCCAGCAGCTTGCCGGACGCCTACAATGAGCAGTTCTTC.

As regards this clonotype: The conserved final phenylalanine or tryptophan is absent from the CDR3, which likely points to a read error. This chain uses TRBV27 with TRBJ2-7; either TRBD1 or TRBD2 may fit D (5 bases each). V was cut by 6 bases and J by 2 bases, with 17 bases left in between. The CDR3 is made up of 15 amino acids. The germline V gene encodes CDR1 MNHEY and CDR2 SMNVEV (reference sequence). CDR3 in DNA: TGTGCCAGCAGGCGAGTACTGGGACCTACCTACGAGCAGTACTCC. Residues: CASRRVLGPTYEQYS.

The V call is TRBV7-3, the J call TRBJ2-1; maybe TRBD1 (5 bases). CDR1 SGHTA and CDR2 FQGTGA come from the germline V gene. V lost 4 bases, J lost 10 bases, and 17 bases lay in between. CDR3 size: 14 residues. CDR3: CASSSGQNTGEQFF. The CDR3 DNA follows: TGTGCCAGCAGCTCAGGACAAAACACCGGGGAGCAGTTCTTC.

This clonotype occurred a few times. The chain carries TRBV20-1 and TRBJ2-3; TRBD2 matches 13 bases. The length of the CDR3 is 14 residues. In germline, CDR1 is DFQATT, CDR2 SNEGSKA (reference sequence). Trimming took 8 bases from V and 4 from J; bases not matched to a gene: 6. The CDR3 protein is CSLLAGGPSDTQYF. The CDR3 coding sequence is TGCAGTTTACTAGCGGGAGGGCCCTCAGATACGCAGTATTTT.

This clonotype appeared many times. V is TRBV27 and J is TRBJ1-2, with D uncertain. The CDR3 sequence is 13 residues long. CDR1 and CDR2 (germline): MNHEY, SMNVEV (reference sequence). V was pared by 4 bases and J by 6 bases, with 12 bases between. CDR3 nucleotide sequence: TGTGCCAGCAGTTCCATAGGACTGGATGGCTACACCTTC. Encoded protein: CASSSIGLDGYTF.

This clonotype was counted a few times. The chain uses TRBV18 and TRBJ2-3, with a weak D call TRBD2 (5 bases). This CDR3 has 15 residues. V gave up 4 bases and J gave up 2 bases, with 13 bases separating them. The germline V gene has CDR1 KGHSH and CDR2 LQKENI. CDR3 in amino acids: CASSRGGGPTDTQYF. The CDR3 DNA is TGTGCCAGCTCACGAGGAGGCGGGCCCACAGATACGCAGTATTTT.

This clonotype was seen at least ten times. The V call is TRBV3-1, the J call TRBJ2-5; D is unclear. This CDR3 region has 13 residues. The ends were cut back, 3 bases at V and 1 base at J, with 6 bases in the middle. CDR1 is LGHDT and CDR2 is YNNKEL in the germline V gene (reference sequence). CDR3 sequence: CASSHRTQETQYF. In nucleotides, the CDR3 is TGTGCCAGCAGCCATAGGACCCAAGAGACCCAGTACTTC.

The chain employs TRBV20-1 and TRBJ2-1; perhaps TRBD2 as D (6 bases). V lost 0 bases, J lost 4 bases, and 22 bases lay in between. Germline V CDR1 and CDR2: DFQATT, SNEGSKA (reference sequence). This CDR3 is built from 18 residues. The CDR3 sequence: CSARDRLLGVGGYNEQFF. The CDR3 DNA reads TGCAGTGCTAGAGATCGCCTCCTGGGGGTGGGGGGTTACAATGAGCAGTTCTTC.

The genes are TRBV24-1 and TRBJ2-5; D is unresolved. The germline gives CDR1 KGHDR, CDR2 SFDVKD. The CDR3 totals 11 residues. Trimming left V 5 bases short and J 4 bases short, with 4 bases between. As DNA, the CDR3 is TGTGCCACCAGTGTTGGAGAGACCCAGTACTTC. Its protein is CATSVGETQYF.